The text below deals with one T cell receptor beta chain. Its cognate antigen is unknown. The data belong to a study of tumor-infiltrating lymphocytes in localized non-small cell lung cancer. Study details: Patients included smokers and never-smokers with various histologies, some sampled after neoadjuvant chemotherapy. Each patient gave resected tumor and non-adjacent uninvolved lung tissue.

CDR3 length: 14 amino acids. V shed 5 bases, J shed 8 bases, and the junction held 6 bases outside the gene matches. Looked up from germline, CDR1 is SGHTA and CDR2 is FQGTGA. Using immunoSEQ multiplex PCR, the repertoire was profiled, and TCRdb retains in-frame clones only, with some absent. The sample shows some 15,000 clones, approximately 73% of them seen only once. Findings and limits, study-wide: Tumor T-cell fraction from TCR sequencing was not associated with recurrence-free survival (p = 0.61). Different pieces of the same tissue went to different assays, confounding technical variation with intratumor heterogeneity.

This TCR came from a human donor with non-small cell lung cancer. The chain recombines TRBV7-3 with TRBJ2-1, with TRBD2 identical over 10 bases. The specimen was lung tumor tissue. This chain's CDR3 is CASSPSTSGYEQFF. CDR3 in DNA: TGTGCCAGCAGCCCGTCGACTAGCGGGTATGAGCAGTTCTTC.